The next 32 T cell receptor beta chains were all read from a single sample in a study of OX40 agonist ivuxolimab in advanced cancers. The protocol used for the library was the immunoSEQ multiplex PCR assay. TCRdb provides this immuneACCESS table in a form limited to in-frame rearrangements. Some clones are lacking; in checked studies, under half of them reflect an unresolved V gene, and why the rest are absent is not known. The sample table shows fewer than 90,000 clones, and around nine tenths are seen once. The top ten clones comprise about 0.25% of the sample. The source was CD4+ or CD8+ T cells sorted from blood, collected in a trial of the OX40 agonist ivuxolimab. These receptors all stem from an adult with an advanced solid tumor such as melanoma, head and neck, liver or kidney cancer.

J is TRBJ2-2 and V is TRBV10-1; TRBD2 aligns across 13 bases. The CDR3 length is 17 residues. With V trimmed by 6 bases and J by 0 bases, 4 bases remained unmatched. Looked up from germline, CDR1 is WNHNN and CDR2 is SYGVQD (reference sequence). Here the CDR3 reads CASSAGTSGANTGELFF. CDR3 nucleotide sequence: TGCGCCAGCAGCGCCGGGACTAGCGGGGCGAACACCGGGGAGCTGTTTTTT.

The chain has TRBV5-3 and TRBJ2-4; TRBD1 is a possible D gene (5 bases). TRBV5-3 is filed as an ORF, its function uncertain. The V end was cut by 4 bases, the J end by 9 bases, with 20 bases between. The CDR3 length is 15 residues. The CDR3 DNA sequence: TGTGCCAGAAGCCAGGGTATGAGAGTCGACGGCATTCAGTACTTC. It is translated as CARSQGMRVDGIQYF.

This chain links TRBV28 with TRBJ2-1; TRBD1 aligns across 9 bases. The CDR3 sequence is 14 residues long. Germline trimming cut 4 bases from V and 7 bases from J; bases unmatched to any gene: 5. From germline, CDR1 is MDHEN and CDR2 SYDVKM. The CDR3: CASSSGQGWNEQFF. The DNA of the CDR3 is TGTGCCAGCAGTTCGGGACAGGGTTGGAATGAGCAGTTCTTC.

This sequence joins TRBV7-2 and TRBJ2-3; D gene ambiguous. The CDR3 runs to 13 residues. From germline, CDR1 is SGHTA and CDR2 FQGNSA. V was pared by 3 bases and J by 2 bases, with 6 bases between. CDR3 coding DNA: TGTGCCAGCAGCTTGTACTTCACAGATACGCAGTATTTT. Residues: CASSLYFTDTQYF.

J is TRBJ2-3 and V is TRBV4-2, with D perhaps TRBD1 or TRBD2 (5 bases each). In germline, CDR1 is LGHNA, CDR2 YNFKEQ. V was trimmed by 0 bases and J by 2 bases, leaving 15 bases between them. The CDR3 is made up of 17 amino acids. For the CDR3, the DNA is TGTGCCAGCAGCCAAGATTTCCGGGGCCTACTCACAGATACGCAGTATTTT. It specifies CASSQDFRGLLTDTQYF.

This clone was seen a few times. The chain joins TRBV5-1 to TRBJ2-7; D is unresolved. This CDR3 has 14 amino acids. The germline V and J ends were trimmed by 2 bases and 0 bases, with 9 bases remaining between them. The germline V gene encodes CDR1 SGHRS and CDR2 YFSETQ. CDR3 DNA sequence: TGCGCCAGCAGCTTTCAGGCGAGCTCCTACGAGCAGTACTTC. Translation gives CASSFQASSYEQYF.

A remark on this clone: At the DNA level, this CDR3 is encoded by other sequences in the same sample as well. The rearrangement links TRBV11-2 to TRBJ2-1, with 7 bases identical to TRBD1. Germline V lookup: CDR1 SGHAT, CDR2 FQNNGV. V lost 2 bases to trimming and J lost 0 bases; unmatched junction nucleotides: 4. CDR3 length: 16 amino acids. In nucleotides, the CDR3 is TGTGCCAGCAGCTTAAGGGGGCTTACCTCCTACAATGAGCAGTTCTTC. Amino acid sequence: CASSLRGLTSYNEQFF.

The rearrangement uses TRBV11-2 and TRBJ1-5; D unclear. In germline, CDR1 is SGHAT, CDR2 FQNNGV. There are 15 residues in the CDR3. V was trimmed by 6 bases and J by 0 bases, leaving 12 bases between them. In DNA, the CDR3 is TGTGCCAGCAGTCATTCGGGAGGTAGCAATCAGCCCCAGCATTTT. The encoded protein is CASSHSGGSNQPQHF.

The chain joins TRBV18 to TRBJ2-7; D ambiguous. Germline V gives CDR1 KGHSH, CDR2 LQKENI. CDR3 length: 15 amino acids. V was pared by 1 base and J by 2 bases, with 12 bases between. CDR3 sequence: CASSPQNPGPYEQYF. The CDR3 DNA is TGTGCCAGCTCACCACAGAACCCCGGGCCCTACGAGCAGTACTTC.

The chain uses TRBV5-6 and TRBJ2-3; D is uncertain. Germline V CDR1 and CDR2: SGHDT, YYEEEE. V was pared by 0 bases and J by 2 bases, with 4 bases between. There are 13 residues in the CDR3. The CDR3 DNA reads as TGTGCCAGCAGCTTGGGCGACACAGATACGCAGTATTTT. Its translation is CASSLGDTDTQYF. The whole variable domain, remainder taken from reference TRBV5-6 and TRBJ2-3, is DAGVTQSPTHLIKTRGQQVTLRCSPKSGHDTVSWYQQALGQGPQFIFQYYEEEERQRGNFPDRFSGHQFPNYSSELNVNALLLGDSALYLCASSLGDTDTQYFGPGTRLTVL.

This clone is a singleton in its sample. The chain is built from TRBV18 and TRBJ1-4; D might be TRBD1 (5 bases). V was cut by 2 bases and J by 8 bases, with 9 bases left in between. The CDR3 covers 13 residues. CDR1 is KGHSH and CDR2 is LQKENI in the germline V gene. CDR3 loop: CASSPGAQEKLFF. In DNA, the CDR3 is TGTGCCAGCTCACCAGGGGCGCAGGAAAAACTGTTTTTT.

V and J are TRBV5-1 and TRBJ2-1; 8 nucleotides line up with TRBD2. The CDR3 sequence is 15 residues long. CDR1 and CDR2 from the germline V gene are SGHRS and YFSETQ. Trimming removed 2 bases from V and 9 bases from J; junction bases left unmatched: 10. This CDR3 is CASSLAGDPGVEQFF. CDR3 in DNA: TGCGCCAGCAGCTTAGCGGGAGATCCGGGCGTTGAGCAGTTCTTC.

The chain carries TRBV7-9 and TRBJ2-1; perhaps TRBD2 as D (5 bases). V was shortened by 3 bases and J by 4 bases, with 13 bases between the two germline ends. Germline CDR1 is SEHNR and CDR2 is FQNEAQ (reference sequence). The CDR3 sequence is 15 residues long. CDR3 sequence: CASSFRGSAYNEQFF. The CDR3 DNA reads as TGTGCCAGCAGCTTTCGTGGGAGCGCTTACAATGAGCAGTTCTTC.

The chain uses TRBV6-5 and TRBJ2-1, with D possibly TRBD2 on 6 matching bases. The CDR3 contains 13 residues. V was cut by 4 bases and J by 5 bases, with 9 bases left in between. The germline CDR1 and CDR2 sequences are MNHEY and SVGAGI. CDR3 region: CASSSPGDNEQFF. CDR3 in DNA: TGTGCCAGCAGTTCGCCGGGAGACAATGAGCAGTTCTTC.

The chain combines TRBV7-6 with TRBJ2-3; D not certain. Germline values: CDR1 SGHVS, CDR2 FNYEAQ. The V end was cut by 1 base, the J end by 0 bases, with 14 bases between. This CDR3 contains 17 residues. The CDR3 DNA sequence: TGTGCCAGCAGCTTAGGACTTTCAGGATCCAGCACAGATACGCAGTATTTT. The encoded protein is CASSLGLSGSSTDTQYF.

This clone was observed once. A junction end diverges from the germline sequence, so it may reflect a read error. The CDR3 loop is CAGSFSGTRNEQFF. The CDR3 region has the DNA TGTGCCGGCAGCTTTTCCGGGACACGAAATGAGCAGTTCTTC. The V and J genes are TRBV5-6 and TRBJ2-1, with D tentatively TRBD1 (6 bases). The CDR3 loop spans 14 amino acids. The V gene's germline CDR1 is SGHDT and CDR2 YYEEEE. The whole variable domain, filled in from reference TRBV5-6 and TRBJ2-1, reads DAGVTQSPTHLIKTRGQQVTLRCSPKSGHDTVSWYQQALGQGPQFIFQYYEEEERQRGNFPDRFSGHQFPNYSSELNVNALLLGDSALYLCAGSFSGTRNEQFFGPGTRLTVL.

The rearrangement uses TRBV5-1 and TRBJ2-7, with D maybe TRBD1 (5 bases). The CDR3 contains 14 residues. Germline V CDR1 and CDR2: SGHRS, YFSETQ. The V end lost 3 bases, the J end lost 2 bases, and 12 bases lay between the germline ends. The CDR3, as DNA: TGCGCCAGCAGCTCCCAGGGCCCTACCTACGAGCAGTACTTC. It translates to CASSSQGPTYEQYF.

As DNA, the CDR3 is TGTGCCAGCAGCGTCGGGGGCCGGGGCTATGGCTACACCTTC. This codes for CASSVGGRGYGYTF. The chain combines TRBV25-1 with TRBJ1-2; D might be TRBD1 (6 bases). This CDR3 is built from 14 residues. Germline loops: CDR1 MGHDK, CDR2 SYGVNS. Trimming stripped 6 bases from V and 4 bases from J, with 15 bases between.

This chain joins TRBV21-1 and TRBJ1-1; TRBD1 reflects the table's D call only, with no check against the DNA. TRBV21-1 is listed as a pseudogene. This CDR3 is built from 14 residues. CDR3 nucleotide sequence: TGTGCCAGCAGCCTAAGGGGGACGAACACTGAAGCTTTCTTT. Amino acid sequence: CASSLRGTNTEAFF.

The chain combines TRBV5-4 with TRBJ2-7, with TRBD2 identical over 10 bases. The germline gives CDR1 SGHNT, CDR2 YYREEE (reference sequence). The junction had 0 bases not matched to a gene; V was cut back by 0 bases and J by 0 bases. The CDR3 is 15 amino acids. This CDR3 is CASSLVAGGSYEQYF. In DNA form, the CDR3 reads TGTGCCAGCAGCTTGGTAGCGGGAGGCTCCTACGAGCAGTACTTC.

The V call is TRBV10-2, the J call TRBJ1-5; D call uncertain. Germline lookup yields CDR1 WSHSY and CDR2 SAAADI. This CDR3 region has 14 residues. With 7 bases removed from V and 3 bases from J, the gap between germline ends came to 13 bases. The CDR3 here is CASIASGPNQPQHF. In nucleotides, the CDR3 is TGCGCCAGCATCGCGTCAGGTCCCAATCAGCCCCAGCATTTT.

The CDR3 protein is CASSFRDRDPYEQYF. In nucleotides, the CDR3 is TGTGCCAGCAGTTTCCGGGACAGGGATCCCTACGAGCAGTACTTC. V is TRBV27 and J is TRBJ2-7; 9 positions agree with TRBD1. Germline V lookup: CDR1 MNHEY, CDR2 SMNVEV (reference sequence). The CDR3 contains 15 residues. V lost 3 bases, J lost 2 bases, and 5 bases stayed unmatched.

The rearrangement uses TRBV6-4 and TRBJ2-1, with 10 bases fitting TRBD2. Per the germline V gene, CDR1 is MRHNA and CDR2 is SNTAGT. Trimming removed 6 bases from V and 7 bases from J; junction bases left unmatched: 9. The CDR3 covers 15 residues. The CDR3 sequence: CASSAAGGPRNEQFF. The DNA of the CDR3 is TGTGCCAGCAGCGCAGCGGGAGGGCCGAGGAATGAGCAGTTCTTC.

The rearrangement uses TRBV5-1 and TRBJ1-2; tentative D call: TRBD1 (5 bases). V lost 4 bases, J lost 0 bases, and 10 bases lay in between. CDR1 is SGHRS, CDR2 YFSETQ, per germline. The CDR3 consists of 14 residues. In nucleotides, the CDR3 is TGCGCCAGCAGCAACGGGGGAGCTAACTATGGCTACACCTTC. This gives the protein CASSNGGANYGYTF.

The chain has TRBV27 and TRBJ1-1; TRBD1 matches at 9 bases. This CDR3 is 14 amino acids long. Per germline, CDR1 MNHEY and CDR2 SMNVEV (reference sequence). V shed 3 bases, J shed 4 bases, and the junction held 3 bases outside the gene matches. The CDR3 DNA reads as TGTGCCAGCAGTTTCGGGACAGGGACCACTGAAGCTTTCTTT. It specifies CASSFGTGTTEAFF.

The rearrangement uses TRBV28 and TRBJ2-7; maybe TRBD1 (6 bases). The CDR3 totals 12 residues. From germline, CDR1 is MDHEN and CDR2 SYDVKM. V lost 7 bases, J lost 5 bases, and 12 bases lay in between. CDR3 DNA sequence: TGTGCCAGCAAGGGGGTGTTTAACGAGCAGTACTTC. Its translation is CASKGVFNEQYF.

V gene TRBV6-6 combines with J gene TRBJ1-2; maybe TRBD1 (6 bases). V was pared by 4 bases and J by 3 bases, with 12 bases between. CDR1 MNHNY and CDR2 SVGAGI come from the germline V gene (reference sequence). The CDR3 is made up of 14 amino acids. The CDR3 bases are TGTGCCAGCAGTTCCGTGACAGGATACTATGGCTACACCTTC. It encodes CASSSVTGYYGYTF.

The sample holds one count of this clone. The rearrangement uses TRBV6-4 and TRBJ2-1; 8 nucleotides line up with TRBD2. The trim removed 2 bases at V and 0 bases at J, leaving 3 bases unmatched. The length of the CDR3 is 16 residues. Germline V gene data show CDR1 as MRHNA and CDR2 as SNTAGT. The CDR3 is CASSDRAGASYNEQFF. For the CDR3, the DNA is TGTGCCAGCAGTGACAGAGCGGGGGCCTCCTACAATGAGCAGTTCTTC.

Only a few counts were recorded for this clone. The V gene is TRBV2, the J gene TRBJ1-5, with TRBD1 as a possible D gene (6 bases). The germline V gene encodes CDR1 SNHLY and CDR2 FYNNEI. Trimming pared 5 bases from V and 7 bases from J, leaving 15 bases between. The CDR3 runs 14 residues. CDR3 bases: TGTGCCAGCAGTTGGGGGCTAAGTGAACAGCCCCAGCATTTT. Translated: CASSWGLSEQPQHF.

J is TRBJ2-5 and V is TRBV7-9, with a possible D match to TRBD2 (6 bases). V lost 1 base, J lost 7 bases, and 13 bases lay in between. The CDR3 length is 14 residues. Germline V gene sequence: CDR1 SEHNR, CDR2 FQNEAQ (reference sequence). The CDR3 here is CASSLGQEGVTQYF. In DNA form, the CDR3 reads TGTGCCAGCAGCTTAGGGCAGGAGGGAGTGACCCAGTACTTC.

The chain links TRBV10-3 to TRBJ1-1, with 7 positions matching TRBD1. The CDR3 loop spans 17 amino acids. Trimming at V came to 3 bases and at J to 0 bases, leaving 10 bases not matched to a gene. Germline values: CDR1 ENHRY, CDR2 SYGVKD. The chain's CDR3 is CAISEGMTGTMNTEAFF. CDR3 in DNA: TGTGCCATCAGTGAAGGGATGACAGGGACAATGAACACTGAAGCTTTCTTT.

The rearrangement joins TRBV10-2 to TRBJ2-2; 7 nucleotides align to TRBD1. This CDR3 is built from 14 residues. V shed 8 bases and J 1 base; nucleotides not matched to a gene: 4. The germline CDR1 and CDR2 sequences are WSHSY and SAAADI. In nucleotides, the CDR3 is TGCGCCAGCCTTGGACAGGTGAACACCGGGGAGCTGTTTTTT. It yields the protein CASLGQVNTGELFF.